The 26 T cell receptor beta chains in this list originate from one sample, sequenced in a study of shared clonotypes between healthy human individuals. The assay was immunoSEQ multiplex PCR, and TCRdb's table has in-frame clones only and misses some. The sample includes a few million clones, more than 90% of them seen just once. Sequences were obtained from naive CD4+ T cells sorted from blood. Specified subset: CD45RA+ positively selected. The receptor set was obtained from a man between 18 and 29 years old in good health.

The gene calls are TRBV5-1 and TRBJ2-7; TRBD1 matches at 8 bases. The CDR3 has 17 residues. CDR1 and CDR2 (germline): SGHRS, YFSETQ. Unmatched junction bases numbered 9, after V lost 0 bases and J lost 1 base. The DNA for the CDR3 is TGCGCCAGCAGCTTGGAGCAGGGGGCATACGGGTCCTACGAGCAGTACTTC. Residues: CASSLEQGAYGSYEQYF.

Comments on this clone: This CDR3 is also generated by other DNA sequences in the sample. Here the CDR3 reads CASSPGQGAYEQYF. CDR3 sequence (DNA): TGTGCCAGCTCACCAGGGCAGGGGGCCTACGAGCAGTACTTC. The V and J genes are TRBV18 and TRBJ2-7; 7 nucleotides align to TRBD1. The CDR3 is 14 residues long. With 2 bases clipped from V and 2 bases from J, the junction kept 3 bases outside the gene matches. Per germline, CDR1 KGHSH and CDR2 LQKENI.

The genes are TRBV7-2 and TRBJ2-5, with 7 nucleotides matching TRBD2. The V gene's germline CDR1 is SGHTA and CDR2 FQGNSA. The CDR3 contains 15 residues. The V segment lost 2 bases and the J segment 1 base; nucleotides outside the gene matches: 4. The CDR3 bases are TGTGCCAGCAGCTTAAGGTGGGGGGGCCAAGAGACCCAGTACTTC. Residues: CASSLRWGGQETQYF.

The chain employs TRBV11-2 and TRBJ2-1, with a weak D call TRBD2 (6 bases). V lost 4 bases to trimming and J lost 4 bases, with 17 bases between them. Germline V gene sequence: CDR1 SGHAT, CDR2 FQNNGV. The CDR3 extends over 16 amino acids. The CDR3 sequence: CASSSTGGARYNEQFF. The CDR3 nucleotides are TGTGCCAGCAGCTCGACGGGCGGGGCGCGGTACAATGAGCAGTTCTTC.

The table lists this clone with a count of one. The chain recombines TRBV19 with TRBJ1-5, with TRBD1 matching over 10 bases. With V trimmed by 8 bases and J by 6 bases, 22 bases remained unmatched. There are 19 residues in the CDR3. Germline CDR1 LNHDA, CDR2 SQIVND (reference sequence). For the CDR3, the DNA is TGTGCCAGTGCTGTCGGCCGGGACAGGGGTGGAGAGATGGTTCAGCCCCAGCATTTT. Encoded protein: CASAVGRDRGGEMVQPQHF.

The genes are TRBV9 and TRBJ2-2; weak D call: TRBD2 (5 bases). The germline gives CDR1 SGDLS, CDR2 YYNGEE. The CDR3 is 13 amino acids. Trimming took off 5 bases at V and 5 bases at J, with 10 bases between the two ends. Here the CDR3 DNA reads TGTGCCAGCAGTGCTCGGAGGACCGGGGAGCTGTTTTTT. It encodes CASSARRTGELFF.

This chain links TRBV7-8 with TRBJ2-7, with 7 bases aligning to TRBD1. The V gene's germline CDR1 is SGHVS and CDR2 FQNEAQ. The CDR3 sequence is 15 residues long. V lost 3 bases and J lost 6; bases outside the gene matches: 11. The CDR3 coding sequence is TGTGCCAGCAGCTTTACCCGACAGGGAAATAGCGAGCAGTACTTC. As protein: CASSFTRQGNSEQYF. Based on the CDR3 plus reference TRBV7-8 and TRBJ2-7, the full variable domain is GAGVSQSPRYKVAKRGQDVALRCDPISGHVSLFWYQQALGQGPEFLTYFQNEAQLDKSGLPSDRFFAERPEGSVSTLKIQRTQQEDSAVYLCASSFTRQGNSEQYFGPGTRLTVT.

A single count supports this clone. V is TRBV6-5 and J is TRBJ2-7, with 7 bases that match TRBD1. The germline V gene encodes CDR1 MNHEY and CDR2 SVGAGI. J lost 4 bases, V lost 5 bases, and 2 bases had no gene match. This CDR3 contains 12 residues. In DNA form, the CDR3 reads TGTGCCAGCAGTGGACAGGTTTACGAGCAGTACTTC. Its protein is CASSGQVYEQYF.

The V and J genes are TRBV28 and TRBJ1-4; no reliable D call. This CDR3 region has 11 residues. The V end was cut by 8 bases, the J end by 8 bases, with 9 bases between. Germline V lookup: CDR1 MDHEN, CDR2 SYDVKM. The CDR3: CASGPGEKLFF. The CDR3 DNA is TGTGCCAGCGGCCCGGGGGAAAAACTGTTTTTT.

The V call is TRBV5-1, the J call TRBJ2-3; TRBD1 might be the D (6 bases). This CDR3 is built from 14 residues. Germline values: CDR1 SGHRS, CDR2 YFSETQ. The ends were cut back, 2 bases at V and 5 bases at J, with 12 bases in the middle. This CDR3 is CASSLSGAGDTQYF. CDR3 coding DNA: TGCGCCAGCAGCTTATCAGGGGCGGGAGATACGCAGTATTTT.

The chain recombines TRBV6-5 with TRBJ2-4, with D uncertain. Germline V CDR1 and CDR2: MNHEY, SVGAGI. CDR3 length equals 15 residues. Trimming stripped 6 bases from V and 0 bases from J, with 12 bases between. CDR3 residues: CASSNLQLAKNIQYF. Written as DNA, the CDR3 is TGTGCCAGCAGCAACCTACAGTTAGCCAAAAACATTCAGTACTTC.

The chain employs TRBV2 and TRBJ2-7; D call uncertain. The V gene lost 2 bases and the J gene lost 2 bases, with 13 bases spanning the gap. Germline values: CDR1 SNHLY, CDR2 FYNNEI. The CDR3 spans 15 residues. The CDR3 protein is CASSERAGTTYEQYF. The CDR3 DNA sequence: TGTGCCAGCAGTGAAAGGGCAGGCACTACCTACGAGCAGTACTTC.

This chain uses TRBV29-1 with TRBJ2-7; 13 bases line up with TRBD2. The CDR3 consists of 15 residues. Germline lookup yields CDR1 SQVTM and CDR2 ANQGSEA. J was trimmed by 1 base and V by 4 bases; bases with no gene match: 4. CDR3 DNA: TGCAGCGTTGTTCCGGGACTAGCGGGATCCTACGAGCAGTACTTC. Translation: CSVVPGLAGSYEQYF.

The chain employs TRBV7-2 and TRBJ2-1, with 9 nucleotides matching TRBD1. The trim removed 5 bases at V and 8 bases at J, leaving 7 bases unmatched. The CDR3 loop spans 14 amino acids. Germline V CDR1 and CDR2: SGHTA, FQGNSA. CDR3 bases: TGTGCCAGCAGCGCGTGGGGACAGGGCTATGAGCAGTTCTTC. Translation: CASSAWGQGYEQFF.

Comments on this clone: In the same sample, other DNA sequences code for this CDR3. The chain couples TRBV29-1 to TRBJ2-5; D is ambiguous. V lost 1 base, J lost 4 bases, and 4 bases lay in between. Germline assignment: CDR1 SQVTM and CDR2 ANQGSEA. CDR3 length: 11 amino acids. CDR3 sequence reads: CSVEGGETQYF. The CDR3, as DNA: TGCAGCGTTGAAGGGGGAGAGACCCAGTACTTC.

V usage is TRBV12-5 and J usage is TRBJ2-7; D may match TRBD1 or TRBD2 (5 bases each). With 5 bases removed from V and 3 bases from J, the gap between germline ends came to 11 bases. This CDR3 spans 13 amino acids. Germline CDR1 is LGHNT and CDR2 is FRNRAP. DNA for the CDR3: TGTGCTAGTGGTCGGGACGGTAGCTACGAGCAGTACTTC. It is translated as CASGRDGSYEQYF.

The CDR3 bases are TGCGCCAGCAGTGCTATCGGGGCCCCGAACACCGGGGAGCTGTTTTTT. It is translated as CASSAIGAPNTGELFF. This rearrangement joins TRBV10-1 to TRBJ2-2; TRBD1 or TRBD2 may be the D gene (5 bases each). Germline V gene data show CDR1 as WNHNN and CDR2 as SYGVQD (reference sequence). This CDR3 region has 16 residues. Trimming left V 4 bases short and J 0 bases short, with 12 bases between.

The CDR3 DNA reads TGTGCCATCAGTAGGACAGGGGGCTTTTCACCCCTCCACTTT. Its protein is CAISRTGGFSPLHF. J is TRBJ1-6 and V is TRBV10-3; 11 nucleotides match TRBD1. CDR1 is ENHRY and CDR2 is SYGVKD in the germline V gene. This CDR3 spans 14 amino acids. V was clipped by 5 bases and J by 9 bases; unmatched bases: 3.

The J gene is TRBJ2-3, the V gene TRBV30, with 10 bases lining up with TRBD2. The CDR3 totals 15 residues. Germline values: CDR1 GTSNPN, CDR2 SVGIG (reference sequence). J lost 2 bases, V lost 8 bases, and 10 bases had no gene match. The DNA for the CDR3 is TGTGCCGGGGGCCTAGCGGGGGCCTCCACAGATACGCAGTATTTT. Its translation: CAGGLAGASTDTQYF.

The rearrangement uses TRBV5-6 and TRBJ2-7; a weak D match, TRBD2 (5 bases). V gave up 2 bases and J gave up 2 bases, with 14 bases separating them. Germline V CDR1 and CDR2: SGHDT, YYEEEE. CDR3 length equals 15 residues. The DNA of the CDR3 is TGTGCCAGCAGCTTATCTTCGGGGTTTGCCTACGAGCAGTACTTC. Its translation is CASSLSSGFAYEQYF.

Comments on this clone: This specimen includes other DNA sequences encoding the same CDR3. The rearrangement joins TRBV28 to TRBJ1-3, with D unresolved. The CDR3 contains 13 residues. Germline loops: CDR1 MDHEN, CDR2 SYDVKM. V lost 3 bases to trimming and J lost 0 bases, with 3 bases between them. CDR3 loop: CASSFGSGNTIYF. CDR3 coding DNA: TGTGCCAGCAGTTTCGGCTCTGGAAACACCATATATTTT.

This chain joins TRBV5-1 and TRBJ2-2; D may be TRBD2 (5 bases). The V end lost 7 bases, the J end lost 2 bases, and 12 bases lay between the germline ends. CDR1 and CDR2 from the germline V gene are SGHRS and YFSETQ. The CDR3 contains 14 residues. The CDR3 DNA sequence: TGCGCCAGCCTTAGGACTCTCAACACCGGGGAGCTGTTTTTT. This translates into CASLRTLNTGELFF. The full variable domain, rest sourced from reference TRBV5-1 and TRBJ2-2, is KAGVTQTPRYLIKTRGQQVTLSCSPISGHRSVSWYQQTPGQGLQFLFEYFSETQRNKGNFPGRFSGRQFSNSRSEMNVSTLELGDSALYLCASLRTLNTGELFFGEGSRLTVL.

This chain uses TRBV5-6 with TRBJ2-2; D possibly corresponds to TRBD1 (6 bases). Germline V gene lookup returns CDR1 SGHDT and CDR2 YYEEEE. V lost 3 bases and J 7 bases, leaving 16 bases between the germline ends. The CDR3 sequence is 15 residues long. The CDR3 bases are TGTGCCAGCAGCTACCTCGACAGGTTGAGCGGGGAGCTGTTTTTT. Translation: CASSYLDRLSGELFF.

The gene calls are TRBV30 and TRBJ1-5; D is undetermined. The ends were cut back, 1 base at V and 5 bases at J, with 15 bases in the middle. Germline CDR1 is GTSNPN and CDR2 is SVGIG (reference sequence). The CDR3 is 15 residues long. CDR3 in amino acids: CAWSGRGKAHQPQHF. The CDR3 coding sequence is TGTGCCTGGAGTGGTCGGGGTAAGGCTCATCAGCCCCAGCATTTT. The whole variable domain, remainder taken from reference TRBV30 and TRBJ1-5, is SQTIHQWPATLVQPVGSPLSLECTVEGTSNPNLYWYRQAAGRGLQLLFYSVGIGQISSEVPQNLSASRPQDRQFILSSKKLLLSDSGFYLCAWSGRGKAHQPQHFGDGTRLSIL.

The chain couples TRBV5-1 to TRBJ2-2; D gene unclear. CDR1 is SGHRS and CDR2 is YFSETQ in the germline V gene. This CDR3 has 15 residues. The V end was cut by 4 bases, the J end by 5 bases, with 15 bases between. CDR3 amino acids: CASSKEGSRTGELFF. CDR3 DNA sequence: TGCGCCAGCAGCAAGGAAGGTAGCAGGACCGGGGAGCTGTTTTTT.

The V gene is TRBV5-6, the J gene TRBJ2-7; 9 nucleotides align to TRBD2. The CDR3 is 15 amino acids. From germline, CDR1 is SGHDT and CDR2 YYEEEE. V trimming: 2 bases; J trimming: 0 bases; junction bases outside the gene matches: 3. CDR3 sequence: CASSFSGGISYEQYF. CDR3 in DNA: TGTGCCAGCAGCTTTAGCGGGGGCATCTCCTACGAGCAGTACTTC.